A single sample gave rise to the 14 T cell receptor beta chains below, sequenced in a study of blood T cell repertoires in COVID-19. This table comes from immunoSEQ multiplex PCR, and its TCRdb copy is limited to in-frame clones, with some not included. Of approximately 100,000 clones detected, 70% to 85% appear once; the ten largest clones hold about 10%. Sequencing used peripheral blood. The receptors were gathered from a man in his 70s with acute or convalescent COVID-19.

This chain joins TRBV4-3 and TRBJ2-3; the D gene is possibly TRBD2 (6 bases). There are 16 residues in the CDR3. Germline V gene sequence: CDR1 LGHNA, CDR2 YSLEER. The ends were cut back, 1 base at V and 4 bases at J, with 15 bases in the middle. The CDR3 DNA sequence: TGCGCCAGCAGCCAAGCACCAGCGGGTGGTGCAGATACGCAGTATTTT. Translating it yields CASSQAPAGGADTQYF.

This clone was counted only a few times. The chain links TRBV6-5 to TRBJ2-3, with a weak D call TRBD1 (5 bases). The V gene lost 10 bases and the J gene lost 0 bases, with 14 bases spanning the gap. The CDR3 covers 14 residues. Per germline, CDR1 MNHEY and CDR2 SVGAGI. CDR3 nucleotide sequence: TGTGCCACCCGACCCCCAGGGAGCACAGATACGCAGTATTTT. Translated: CATRPPGSTDTQYF.

J is TRBJ2-2 and V is TRBV5-4; D gene uncertain. Trimming took 1 base from V and 6 from J, leaving 7 bases between them. CDR1 is SGHNT and CDR2 is YYREEE in the germline V gene (reference sequence). This CDR3 is 13 amino acids long. CDR3 loop: CASSLRSSGELFF. The CDR3 nucleotides are TGTGCCAGCAGCTTGAGAAGCTCCGGGGAGCTGTTTTTT.

The chain combines TRBV21-1 with TRBJ1-1; the table's TRBD1 call for D was not verified on the DNA. TRBV21-1 is a listed pseudogene. The CDR3 has 15 amino acids. The CDR3 sequence: CASSNTGHQNTEAFF. The CDR3 nucleotides are TGTGCCAGCAGCAATACGGGACACCAGAACACTGAAGCTTTCTTT.

J is TRBJ2-5 and V is TRBV10-1, with TRBD2 matching over 10 bases. The CDR3 consists of 14 residues. Germline assignment: CDR1 WNHNN and CDR2 SYGVQD (reference sequence). V gave up 7 bases and J gave up 5 bases; unmatched junction bases: 7. The chain's CDR3 is CASTILLAGETQYF. The CDR3 DNA reads as TGCGCCAGCACCATTCTACTAGCGGGGGAGACCCAGTACTTC.

The chain recombines TRBV2 with TRBJ1-5; D is perhaps TRBD1 (5 bases). In germline, CDR1 is SNHLY, CDR2 FYNNEI. The CDR3 contains 14 residues. Between the trimmed V and J ends, which lost 3 bases and 6 bases, there was a span of 12 bases. CDR3 loop: CASSDSGGSQPQHF. The DNA of the CDR3 is TGTGCCAGCAGTGACTCGGGGGGAAGTCAGCCCCAGCATTTT.

This clone appeared a few times. This rearrangement joins TRBV7-8 to TRBJ1-1; no firm D call. Germline V gene lookup returns CDR1 SGHVS and CDR2 FQNEAQ. The V and J ends lost 2 bases and 1 base respectively, with 5 bases between them. CDR3 length equals 13 residues. The CDR3 nucleotides read TGTGCCAGCAGCTTAACCGGGAACACTGAAGCTTTCTTT. Encoded protein: CASSLTGNTEAFF. Full variable domain (remainder filled in from reference TRBV7-8 and TRBJ1-1): GAGVSQSPRYKVAKRGQDVALRCDPISGHVSLFWYQQALGQGPEFLTYFQNEAQLDKSGLPSDRFFAERPEGSVSTLKIQRTQQEDSAVYLCASSLTGNTEAFFGQGTRLTVV.

This chain uses TRBV27 with TRBJ1-5; 7 bases are shared with TRBD1. V was clipped by 3 bases and J by 4 bases; unmatched bases: 6. Germline CDR1 MNHEY, CDR2 SMNVEV (reference sequence). The CDR3 runs 15 residues. The CDR3 spells CASSFGRGFNQPQHF. The CDR3 region has the DNA TGTGCCAGCAGTTTTGGCAGGGGGTTTAATCAGCCCCAGCATTTT.

The chain recombines TRBV7-3 with TRBJ2-2, with D possibly TRBD2 on 5 matching bases. V lost 1 base and J lost 5, with 14 bases in between. This CDR3 is 16 amino acids long. Germline CDR1 and CDR2: SGHTA and FQGTGA. Written as DNA, the CDR3 is TGTGCCAGCAGCTTAATCGGGAACTTGGGGACCGGGGAGCTGTTTTTT. Translated: CASSLIGNLGTGELFF. Combining the CDR3 with reference TRBV7-3 and TRBJ2-2 gives the whole variable domain GAGVSQTPSNKVTEKGKYVELRCDPISGHTALYWYRQSLGQGPEFLIYFQGTGAADDSGLPNDRFFAVRPEGSVSTLKIQRTERGDSAVYLCASSLIGNLGTGELFFGEGSRLTVL.

This chain joins TRBV18 and TRBJ1-1; the match to TRBD1 covers 7 bases. CDR1 KGHSH and CDR2 LQKENI come from the germline V gene. V shed 4 bases, J shed 1 base, and the junction held 6 bases outside the gene matches. This CDR3 comprises 15 residues. CDR3 in amino acids: CASSLRGTENTEAFF. DNA of the CDR3: TGTGCCAGCTCACTTAGGGGGACAGAGAACACTGAAGCTTTCTTT.

The chain has TRBV11-3 and TRBJ2-1; 9 nucleotides align to TRBD2. Losses at the gene ends were 5 bases for V and 7 bases for J; bases not matched to a gene: 12. There are 16 residues in the CDR3. Looked up from germline, CDR1 is SGHNT and CDR2 is YENEEA. The CDR3 coding sequence is TGTGCCAGCAGCCTCCCGGGACTAGCTAGTCGGAATGAGCAGTTCTTC. Translating it yields CASSLPGLASRNEQFF.

By frequency in the sample, this clone is medium-sized. CDR3 loop: CASRSDSLSYEQYF. CDR3 bases: TGTGCCAGTAGGTCGGACAGTTTATCCTACGAGCAGTACTTC. The chain recombines TRBV19 with TRBJ2-7; D perhaps matches TRBD1 (6 bases). The CDR3 is made up of 14 amino acids. CDR1 LNHDA and CDR2 SQIVND come from the germline V gene (reference sequence). Trimming removed 6 bases at V and 1 base at J, with 13 bases between.

In this sample, this clone turned up once. The chain couples TRBV27 to TRBJ1-5, with 8 bases that match TRBD1. Germline CDR1 reads MNHEY; CDR2 reads SMNVEV (reference sequence). This CDR3 has 15 residues. Trimming cost V 5 bases and J 5 bases; bases outside gene matches: 8. The CDR3 DNA is TGTGCCAGCAGTCCACTGGGACAGGTTTATCAGCCCCAGCATTTT. Translation gives CASSPLGQVYQPQHF.

The chain is built from TRBV5-4 and TRBJ1-6; D not resolved. The V gene lost 2 bases and the J gene lost 10 bases, with 10 bases spanning the gap. CDR1 is SGHNT, CDR2 YYREEE, per germline (reference sequence). The CDR3 covers 13 residues. CDR3 DNA: TGTGCCAGCAGCTTTGAGCTTGAATCACCCCTCCACTTT. Residues: CASSFELESPLHF.